This TCR beta chain was observed in a study of blood T cell repertoires in COVID-19. Study overall: Samples came from the United States, Italy and Spain, spanning acute and convalescent COVID-19. PBMCs, B-cell-depleted T cells, or T cells were the source of the cDNA or gDNA that made up the material.

Germline V lookup: CDR1 MGHRA, CDR2 YSYEKL. Trimming removed 0 bases from V and 12 bases from J, with 14 bases in between. There are 13 residues in the CDR3. Authors' processing steps: Estimates of nucleated cell counts were drawn from the amplification of reference gene primers. Generated by immunoSEQ multiplex PCR, the TCRdb table keeps only in-frame clones and is missing some. Clone size and V and J calls were adopted from that table, with D and trimming inferred from the DNA. The table lists some 240,000 clones, around 84% of them singletons. This TCR was sampled from a human donor in a cohort sampled during active COVID-19. The V gene is TRBV4-1, the J gene TRBJ1-2; a weak D match, TRBD1 (5 bases). The specimen sequenced was peripheral blood. The CDR3 DNA follows: TGCGCCAGCAGCCAAGATCGGGCAGGGAAAGACACCTTC. Translation gives CASSQDRAGKDTF.